One sample yielded the 18 T cell receptor beta chains listed below, sequenced in a study of cytomegalovirus exposure and HLA in healthy donors. Primers included in the PCR were 60 Vbeta and 13 Jbeta primers. The repertoire was sequenced with immunoSEQ multiplex PCR; TCRdb's copy has only in-frame clones and lacks some. The table records roughly 180,000 clones, roughly 73% of them present only once. The sequenced material came from PBMCs. These receptor sequences come from a woman aged 40 to 55 in good health and CMV-seropositive.

This clone was counted a few times. This chain connects TRBV7-2 to TRBJ2-2, with 8 bases lining up with TRBD1. Germline CDR1 and CDR2: SGHTA and FQGNSA. The CDR3 consists of 17 residues. Unmatched junction bases numbered 7, after V lost 2 bases and J lost 2 bases. Here the CDR3 reads CASSLLYRGENTGELFF. CDR3 DNA: TGTGCCAGCAGCTTACTTTACAGGGGGGAAAACACCGGGGAGCTGTTTTTT.

CDR3 protein: CASRITSGDQETQYF. CDR3 bases: TGTGCCAGCAGGATAACTAGCGGCGACCAAGAGACCCAGTACTTC. The chain is built from TRBV6-1 and TRBJ2-5; 8 bases are a match to TRBD2. The CDR3 is 15 amino acids. Losses at the gene ends were 6 bases for V and 0 bases for J; bases not matched to a gene: 6. Germline lookup yields CDR1 MNHNS and CDR2 SASEGT.

The rearrangement uses TRBV21-1 and TRBJ1-1; the table's D call, TRBD1, was not checked against the DNA. TRBV21-1 is shown as a pseudogene. CDR3 size: 17 residues. The CDR3 sequence: CASSKAEADRLNTEAFF. The CDR3 DNA reads TGTGCCAGCAGCAAAGCGGAGGCCGACAGGTTGAACACTGAAGCTTTCTTT.

The V call is TRBV5-1, the J call TRBJ2-3; TRBD1 matches at 7 bases. Trimming removed 3 bases from V and 1 base from J; junction bases left unmatched: 5. Germline values: CDR1 SGHRS, CDR2 YFSETQ. The CDR3 length is 15 residues. CDR3 in amino acids: CASSSTGARTDTQYF. The CDR3 DNA reads TGCGCCAGCAGCTCTACAGGGGCCCGCACAGATACGCAGTATTTT.

This clone was seen only a few times. V is TRBV6-5 and J is TRBJ2-7; 7 bases are a match to TRBD1. The CDR3 has 16 amino acids. CDR1 is MNHEY and CDR2 is SVGAGI in the germline V gene. The V gene end was trimmed by 4 bases and the J gene end by 3 bases; junction bases not matched to a gene: 12. CDR3 sequence: CASSFTDRNPIYEQYF. CDR3 sequence (DNA): TGTGCCAGCAGTTTCACGGACAGGAACCCTATCTACGAGCAGTACTTC.

This chain uses TRBV9 with TRBJ2-1, with 13 positions matching TRBD2. The CDR3 extends over 17 amino acids. Trimming cost V 3 bases and J 4 bases; bases outside gene matches: 7. The germline V gene encodes CDR1 SGDLS and CDR2 YYNGEE. The CDR3 region is CASSDTSGRAAYNEQFF. In DNA, the CDR3 is TGTGCCAGCAGCGACACTAGCGGGAGGGCCGCTTACAATGAGCAGTTCTTC.

The V and J genes are TRBV5-4 and TRBJ1-1; the D gene is possibly TRBD1 (6 bases). This CDR3 has 15 amino acids. Between the trimmed V and J ends, which lost 2 bases and 4 bases, there was a span of 15 bases. Germline lookup yields CDR1 SGHNT and CDR2 YYREEE (reference sequence). The CDR3 spells CASSLLSTGLTEAFF. In DNA, the CDR3 is TGTGCCAGCAGCTTACTCTCGACAGGACTCACTGAAGCTTTCTTT.

The J gene is TRBJ1-5, the V gene TRBV7-2; 11 positions agree with TRBD1. There are 16 residues in the CDR3. CDR1 and CDR2 (germline): SGHTA, FQGNSA. V lost 0 bases and J lost 6; bases outside the gene matches: 4. The chain's CDR3 is CASSLAGQGVVQPQHF. DNA for the CDR3: TGTGCCAGCAGCTTAGCGGGACAGGGGGTGGTTCAGCCCCAGCATTTT.

The chain uses TRBV10-3 and TRBJ1-1, with D unresolved. The CDR3 has 16 residues. Germline loops: CDR1 ENHRY, CDR2 SYGVKD. V lost 4 bases and J 2 bases, leaving 17 bases between the germline ends. The CDR3, as DNA: TGTGCCATCAGTGGTGAGAGGGCAGCTTCTAACACTGAAGCTTTCTTT. Translation: CAISGERAASNTEAFF.

The J gene is TRBJ2-3, the V gene TRBV19; 12 bases map to TRBD2. V gave up 5 bases and J gave up 1 base; unmatched junction bases: 4. The CDR3 is made up of 16 amino acids. Germline V gene sequence: CDR1 LNHDA, CDR2 SQIVND (reference sequence). CDR3 sequence reads: CASSSRLAGGTDTQYF. CDR3 bases: TGTGCCAGTAGTTCTAGACTAGCGGGGGGCACAGATACGCAGTATTTT.

The J gene is TRBJ2-3, the V gene TRBV27; 9 bases are a match to TRBD1. After removal of 10 bases from V and 3 bases from J, the junction contained 11 bases not matched to a gene. This CDR3 region has 15 residues. The germline CDR1 and CDR2 sequences are MNHEY and SMNVEV (reference sequence). CDR3 protein: CATRPRDRVTDTQYF. The CDR3 nucleotides are TGTGCCACCCGCCCCCGGGACAGGGTAACAGATACGCAGTATTTT.

The chain couples TRBV28 to TRBJ1-2; tentatively, D is TRBD1 (6 bases). This CDR3 has 17 residues. The germline gives CDR1 MDHEN, CDR2 SYDVKM. Trimming removed 7 bases at V and 7 bases at J, with 28 bases between. CDR3 nucleotide sequence: TGTGCCAGCACCTCCCCGGGGGGGGACACAATTCGGGGTGGCTACACCTTC. The encoded protein is CASTSPGGDTIRGGYTF.

The rearrangement joins TRBV6-5 to TRBJ2-4; D is unresolved. This CDR3 spans 16 amino acids. The germline CDR1 and CDR2 sequences are MNHEY and SVGAGI. With 0 bases removed from V and 0 bases from J, the gap between germline ends came to 9 bases. The CDR3 DNA reads TGTGCCAGCAGTTACTCGCGAACCCCAGCCAAAAACATTCAGTACTTC. Translating it yields CASSYSRTPAKNIQYF.

The V call is TRBV9, the J call TRBJ2-3; maybe TRBD1 (6 bases). Trimming took 1 base from V and 3 from J, leaving 27 bases between them. Germline CDR1 is SGDLS and CDR2 is YYNGEE. The CDR3 sequence is 20 residues long. The CDR3 DNA follows: TGTGCCAGCAGCGTAATAGGTCTCGGGACACAAGGCGGTCGGACAGATACGCAGTATTTT. Protein sequence: CASSVIGLGTQGGRTDTQYF.

V is TRBV19 and J is TRBJ1-5; 7 bases agree with TRBD1. The V gene end was trimmed by 6 bases and the J gene end by 2 bases; junction bases not matched to a gene: 10. Per germline, CDR1 LNHDA and CDR2 SQIVND (reference sequence). This CDR3 has 16 residues. The CDR3 reads CASSLDRVLGNQPQHF. The CDR3 DNA is TGTGCCAGTAGCCTAGACAGGGTGCTCGGCAATCAGCCCCAGCATTTT.

This chain links TRBV18 with TRBJ2-7; D perhaps matches TRBD1 (7 bases). The CDR3 loop spans 16 amino acids. Trimming pared 1 base from V and 5 bases from J, leaving 18 bases between. CDR1 is KGHSH, CDR2 LQKENI, per germline. DNA of the CDR3: TGTGCCAGCTCACCACGGGGGGCGGGACAGCCTAACGAGCAGTACTTC. The encoded protein is CASSPRGAGQPNEQYF.

This chain joins TRBV9 and TRBJ2-1, with 12 bases matching TRBD2. V lost 2 bases, J lost 2 bases, and 2 bases stayed unmatched. CDR1 is SGDLS, CDR2 YYNGEE, per germline. The CDR3 contains 16 residues. The DNA of the CDR3 is TGTGCCAGCAGCGTTCTAGCGGGAGGGACCTACAATGAGCAGTTCTTC. Protein product: CASSVLAGGTYNEQFF.

This clone was seen only once. Here the CDR3 reads CASRSGPHTEAFF. The CDR3, as DNA: TGTGCCAGCAGGAGCGGACCACACACTGAAGCTTTCTTT. The V gene is TRBV6-5, the J gene TRBJ1-1; D unresolved. Germline V lookup: CDR1 MNHEY, CDR2 SVGAGI. V was shortened by 6 bases and J by 3 bases, with 11 bases between the two germline ends. There are 13 residues in the CDR3.